A selection of T cell receptor beta chains follows, all from one sample in a study of blood T cell repertoires in COVID-19. TCRdb's copy holds only in-frame clones and misses some; the assay was immunoSEQ multiplex PCR. The sample includes 90,000 or so clones, approximately 88% of them seen just once. Sequencing was carried out using peripheral blood. All receptors come from a woman aged 65 to 85 with acute or convalescent COVID-19. CDR3s include the opening cysteine and the closing phenylalanine or tryptophan. Fields, in order: D gene, J gene, V gene, clone size, CDR3 protein, CDR3 DNA. The D gene is left open where the match is weak. Size is omitted from some rows. Given values are once, few, many or a class for expanded clones.

NA,TRBJ2-1,TRBV19,NA,CASSPLYDRSYNEQFF,TGTGCCAGTTCTCCCCTTTACGACAGATCCTACAATGAGCAGTTCTTC
NA,TRBJ2-5,TRBV19,NA,CASSMVGGRQETQYF,TGTGCCAGTAGTATGGTCGGAGGAAGACAAGAGACCCAGTACTTC
TRBD1,TRBJ1-2,TRBV5-1,once,CASSSTGDGYGYTF,TGCGCCAGCAGCTCGACAGGGGACGGCTATGGCTACACCTTC
TRBD1,TRBJ1-6,TRBV5-1,NA,CASSLGVQGASYNSPLHF,TGCGCCAGCAGCTTGGGGGTGCAGGGGGCTTCCTATAATTCACCCCTCCACTTT
NA,TRBJ1-2,TRBV10-2,NA,CASSEAGRSGYTF,TGCGCCAGCAGTGAGGCCGGAAGGAGTGGCTACACCTTC
TRBD2,TRBJ2-5,TRBV18,NA,CASSRSGKGETQYF,TGTGCCAGCTCACGTAGCGGGAAGGGAGAGACCCAGTACTTC
TRBD2,TRBJ2-3,TRBV6-6,NA,CASSRLAGVTDTQYF,TGTGCCAGCAGCCGCCTAGCGGGAGTCACAGATACGCAGTATTTT
NA,TRBJ1-6,TRBV5-1,NA,CASSLEVTASSSYNSPLHF,TGCGCCAGCAGCTTGGAGGTGACAGCCTCAAGCTCCTATAATTCACCCCTCCACTTT
NA,TRBJ2-1,TRBV5-1,NA,CASSLVVGREQFF,TGCGCCAGCAGCTTGGTTGTGGGGCGTGAGCAGTTCTTC
NA,TRBJ2-1,TRBV6-5,NA,CASSRNYPEQFF,TGTGCCAGCAGTCGGAACTACCCCGAGCAGTTCTTC
TRBD2,TRBJ2-3,TRBV7-9,NA,CASSPGTSGTDTQYF,TGTGCCAGCAGCCCCGGGACTAGCGGCACAGATACGCAGTATTTT
TRBD2,TRBJ2-1,TRBV7-9,NA,CASSFSGRAIFF,TGTGCCAGCAGCTTCAGCGGGAGGGCCATATTCTTC
TRBD1,TRBJ1-4,TRBV29-1,NA,CSVVQGATNEKLFF,TGCAGCGTTGTCCAGGGGGCAACTAATGAAAAACTGTTTTTT
TRBD2,TRBJ2-2,TRBV5-1,NA,CASSLVSGGLYTGELFF,TGCGCCAGCAGCTTGGTTAGCGGGGGATTGTACACCGGGGAGCTGTTTTTT
TRBD2,TRBJ2-3,TRBV4-1,NA,CASSQDRAGAEDTQYF,TGCGCCAGCAGCCAAGATCGGGCGGGAGCGGAAGATACGCAGTATTTT
NA,TRBJ2-6,TRBV30,few,CAWSPFAGANVLTF,TGTGCCTGGAGTCCTTTCGCTGGGGCCAACGTCCTGACTTTC
TRBD1,TRBJ1-1,TRBV29-1,NA,CSIRGRTEAFF,TGCAGCATCAGGGGGCGGACTGAAGCTTTCTTT
TRBD2,TRBJ2-6,TRBV3-1/TRBV3-2,NA,CASSRFSPSGGPTGANVLTF,TGTGCCAGCAGCCGATTCTCGCCGTCGGGGGGGCCTACTGGGGCCAACGTCCTGACTTTC
NA,TRBJ2-2,TRBV12-3/TRBV12-4,NA,CASRAEFTGELFF,TGTGCCAGCAGAGCCGAGTTCACCGGGGAGCTGTTTTTT
NA,TRBJ1-1,TRBV6-5,once,CASSLDSSGTEAFF,TGTGCCAGCAGTCTAGACAGCAGTGGCACTGAAGCTTTCTTT
TRBD2,TRBJ2-7,TRBV19,NA,CASSSRETSGFREQYF,TGTGCCAGTAGTAGCAGGGAAACTAGCGGGTTTCGGGAGCAGTACTTC
NA,TRBJ1-6,TRBV6-5,NA,CASSNRQTHNSPLHF,TGTGCCAGCAGCAACCGACAGACCCATAATTCACCCCTCCACTTT
NA,TRBJ2-1,TRBV4-1,NA,CASSAQGNNEQFF,TGCGCCAGCAGCGCCCAGGGAAACAATGAGCAGTTCTTC
NA,TRBJ2-2,TRBV19,NA,CASTPGIIGTGELFF,TGTGCCAGTACTCCCGGGATCATCGGCACCGGGGAGCTGTTTTTT
TRBD2,TRBJ2-1,TRBV7-2,NA,CASSSARLAGYNEQFF,TGTGCCAGCAGCTCTGCCCGACTAGCGGGTTACAATGAGCAGTTCTTC
NA,TRBJ2-1,TRBV27,NA,CASSLSYSRAHRKNEQFF,TGTGCCAGCAGTTTATCGTATAGCCGTGCTCACAGGAAAAATGAGCAGTTCTTC